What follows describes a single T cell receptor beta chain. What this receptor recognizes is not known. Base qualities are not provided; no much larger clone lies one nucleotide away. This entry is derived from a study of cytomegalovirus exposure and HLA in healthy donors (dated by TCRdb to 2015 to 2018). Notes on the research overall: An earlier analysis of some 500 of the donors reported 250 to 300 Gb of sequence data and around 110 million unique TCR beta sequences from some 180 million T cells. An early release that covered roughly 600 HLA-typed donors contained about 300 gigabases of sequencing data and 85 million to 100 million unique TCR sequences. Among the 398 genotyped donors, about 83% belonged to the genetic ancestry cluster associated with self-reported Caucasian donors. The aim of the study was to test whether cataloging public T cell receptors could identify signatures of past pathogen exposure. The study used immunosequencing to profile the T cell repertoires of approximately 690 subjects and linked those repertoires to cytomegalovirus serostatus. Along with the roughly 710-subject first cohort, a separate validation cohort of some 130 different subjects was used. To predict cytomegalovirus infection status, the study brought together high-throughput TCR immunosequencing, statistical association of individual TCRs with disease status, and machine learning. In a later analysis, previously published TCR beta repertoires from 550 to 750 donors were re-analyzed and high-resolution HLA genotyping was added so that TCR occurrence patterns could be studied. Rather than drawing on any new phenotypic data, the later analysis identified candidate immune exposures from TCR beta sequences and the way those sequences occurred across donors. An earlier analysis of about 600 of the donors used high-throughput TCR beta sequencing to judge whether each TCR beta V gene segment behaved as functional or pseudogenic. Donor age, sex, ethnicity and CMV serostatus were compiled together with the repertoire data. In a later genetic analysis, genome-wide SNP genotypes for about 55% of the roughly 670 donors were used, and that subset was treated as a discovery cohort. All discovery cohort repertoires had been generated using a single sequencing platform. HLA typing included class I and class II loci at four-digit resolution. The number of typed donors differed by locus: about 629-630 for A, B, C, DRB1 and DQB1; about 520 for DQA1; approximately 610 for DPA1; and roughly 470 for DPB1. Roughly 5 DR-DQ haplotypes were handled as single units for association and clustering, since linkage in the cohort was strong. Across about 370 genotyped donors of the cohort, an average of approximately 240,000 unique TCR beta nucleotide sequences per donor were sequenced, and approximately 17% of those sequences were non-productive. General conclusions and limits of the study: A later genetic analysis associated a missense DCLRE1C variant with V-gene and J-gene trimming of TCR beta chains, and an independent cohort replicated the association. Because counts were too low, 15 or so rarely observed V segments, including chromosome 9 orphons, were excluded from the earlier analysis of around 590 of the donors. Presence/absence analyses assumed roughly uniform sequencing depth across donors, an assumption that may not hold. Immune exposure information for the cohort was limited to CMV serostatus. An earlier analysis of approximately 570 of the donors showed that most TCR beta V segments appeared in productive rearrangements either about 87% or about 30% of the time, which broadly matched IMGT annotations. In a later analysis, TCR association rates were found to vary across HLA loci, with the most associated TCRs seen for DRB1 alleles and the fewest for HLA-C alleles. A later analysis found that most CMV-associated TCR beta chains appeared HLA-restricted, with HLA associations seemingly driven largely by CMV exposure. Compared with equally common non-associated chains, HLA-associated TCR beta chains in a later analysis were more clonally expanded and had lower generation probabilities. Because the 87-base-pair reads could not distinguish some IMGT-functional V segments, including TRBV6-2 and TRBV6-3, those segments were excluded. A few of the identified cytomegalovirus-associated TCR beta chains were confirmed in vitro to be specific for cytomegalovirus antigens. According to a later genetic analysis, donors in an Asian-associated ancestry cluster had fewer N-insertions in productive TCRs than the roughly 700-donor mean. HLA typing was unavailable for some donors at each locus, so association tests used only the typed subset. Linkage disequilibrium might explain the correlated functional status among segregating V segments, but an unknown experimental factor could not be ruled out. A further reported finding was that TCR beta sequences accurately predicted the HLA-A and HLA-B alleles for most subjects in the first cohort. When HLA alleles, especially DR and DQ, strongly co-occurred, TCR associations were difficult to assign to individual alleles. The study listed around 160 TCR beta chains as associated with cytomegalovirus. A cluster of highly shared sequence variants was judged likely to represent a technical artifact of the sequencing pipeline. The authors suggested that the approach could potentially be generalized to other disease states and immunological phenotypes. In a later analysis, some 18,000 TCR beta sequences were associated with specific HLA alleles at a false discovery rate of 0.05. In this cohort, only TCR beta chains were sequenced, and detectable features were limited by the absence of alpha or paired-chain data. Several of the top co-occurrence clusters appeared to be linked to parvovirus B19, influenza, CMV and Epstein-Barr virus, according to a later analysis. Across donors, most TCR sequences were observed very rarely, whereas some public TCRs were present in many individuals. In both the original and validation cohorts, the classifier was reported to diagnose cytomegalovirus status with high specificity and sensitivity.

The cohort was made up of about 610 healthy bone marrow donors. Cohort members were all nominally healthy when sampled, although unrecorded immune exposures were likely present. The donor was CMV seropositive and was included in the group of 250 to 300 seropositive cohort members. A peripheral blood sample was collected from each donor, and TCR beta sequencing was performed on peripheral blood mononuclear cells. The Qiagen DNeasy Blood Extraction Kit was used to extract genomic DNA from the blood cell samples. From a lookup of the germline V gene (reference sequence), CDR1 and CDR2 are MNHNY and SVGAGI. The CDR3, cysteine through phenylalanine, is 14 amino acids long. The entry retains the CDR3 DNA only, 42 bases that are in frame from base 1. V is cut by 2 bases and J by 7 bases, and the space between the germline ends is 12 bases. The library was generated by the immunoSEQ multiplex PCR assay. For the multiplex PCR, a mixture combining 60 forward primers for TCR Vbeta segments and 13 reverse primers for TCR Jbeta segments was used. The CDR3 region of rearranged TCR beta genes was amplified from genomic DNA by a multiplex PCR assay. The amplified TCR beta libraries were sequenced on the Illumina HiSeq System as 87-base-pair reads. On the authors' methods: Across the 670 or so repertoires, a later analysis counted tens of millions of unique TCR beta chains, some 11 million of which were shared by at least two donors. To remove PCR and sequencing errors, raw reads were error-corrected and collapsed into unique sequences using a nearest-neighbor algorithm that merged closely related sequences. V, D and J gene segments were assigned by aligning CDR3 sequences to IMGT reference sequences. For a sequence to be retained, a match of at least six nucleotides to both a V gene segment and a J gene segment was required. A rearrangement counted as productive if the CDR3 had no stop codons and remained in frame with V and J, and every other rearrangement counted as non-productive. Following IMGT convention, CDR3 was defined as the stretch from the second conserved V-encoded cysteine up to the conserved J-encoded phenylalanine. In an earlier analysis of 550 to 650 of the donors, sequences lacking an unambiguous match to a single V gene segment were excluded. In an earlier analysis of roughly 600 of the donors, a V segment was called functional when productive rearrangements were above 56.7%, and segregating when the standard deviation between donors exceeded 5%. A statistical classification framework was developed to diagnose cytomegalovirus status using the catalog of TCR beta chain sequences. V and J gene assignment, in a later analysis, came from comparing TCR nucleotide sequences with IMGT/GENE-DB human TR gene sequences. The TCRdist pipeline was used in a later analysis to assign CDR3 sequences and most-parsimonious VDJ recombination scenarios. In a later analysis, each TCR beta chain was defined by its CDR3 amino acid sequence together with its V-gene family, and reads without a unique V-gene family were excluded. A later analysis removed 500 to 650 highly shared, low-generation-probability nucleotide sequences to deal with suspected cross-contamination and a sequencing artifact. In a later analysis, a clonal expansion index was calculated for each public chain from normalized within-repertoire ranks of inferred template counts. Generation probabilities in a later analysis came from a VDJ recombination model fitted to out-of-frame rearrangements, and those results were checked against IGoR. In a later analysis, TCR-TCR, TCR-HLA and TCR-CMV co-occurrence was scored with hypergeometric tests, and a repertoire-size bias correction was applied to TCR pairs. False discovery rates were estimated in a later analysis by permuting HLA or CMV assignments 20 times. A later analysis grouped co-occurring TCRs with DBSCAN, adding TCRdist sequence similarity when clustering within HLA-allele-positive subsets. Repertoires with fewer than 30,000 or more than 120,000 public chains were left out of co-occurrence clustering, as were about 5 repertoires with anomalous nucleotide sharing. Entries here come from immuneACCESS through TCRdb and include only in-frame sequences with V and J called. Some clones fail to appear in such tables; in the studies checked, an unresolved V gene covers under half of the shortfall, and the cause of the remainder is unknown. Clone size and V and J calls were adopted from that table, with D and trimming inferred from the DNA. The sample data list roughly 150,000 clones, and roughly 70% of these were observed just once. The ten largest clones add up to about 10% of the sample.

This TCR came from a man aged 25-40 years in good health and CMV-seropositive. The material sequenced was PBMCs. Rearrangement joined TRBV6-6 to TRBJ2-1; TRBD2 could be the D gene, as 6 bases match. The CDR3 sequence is CASSYVAVDNEQFF. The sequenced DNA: TGTGCCAGCAGTTACGTAGCGGTGGATAATGAGCAGTTCTTC.